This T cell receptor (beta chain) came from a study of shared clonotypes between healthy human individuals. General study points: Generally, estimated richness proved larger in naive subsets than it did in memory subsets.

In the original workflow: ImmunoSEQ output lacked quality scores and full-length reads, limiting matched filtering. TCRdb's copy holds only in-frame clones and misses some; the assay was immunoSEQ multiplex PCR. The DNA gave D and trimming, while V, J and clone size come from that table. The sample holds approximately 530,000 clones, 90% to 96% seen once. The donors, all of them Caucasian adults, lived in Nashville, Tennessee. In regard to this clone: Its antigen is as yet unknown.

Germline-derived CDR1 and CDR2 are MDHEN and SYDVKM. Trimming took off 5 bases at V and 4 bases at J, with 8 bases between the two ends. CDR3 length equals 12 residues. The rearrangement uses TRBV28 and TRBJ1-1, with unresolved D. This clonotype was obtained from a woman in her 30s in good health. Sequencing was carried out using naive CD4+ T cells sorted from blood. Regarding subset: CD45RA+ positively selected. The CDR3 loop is CASSAPGTEAFF. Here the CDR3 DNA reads TGTGCCAGCAGTGCCCCCGGCACTGAAGCTTTCTTT.